The present entry profiles one T cell receptor beta chain with its context. The antigen is unknown. Sequencing was performed with immunoSEQ multiplex PCR; in TCRdb, only in-frame clones are kept and a portion is missing. The sample shows under 85,000 clones, less than 95% of them seen only once. The source of the sample is a study of graft-versus-host responses after intestinal transplantation. The receptor's source is a human donor who received an intestinal transplant. Sequenced material: unstimulated CD8+ T cells sorted from spleen or lymph node cells, taken before intestinal transplant.

CDR3 protein: CASSLAWQGDNEQYF. The CDR3, as DNA: TGTGCCAGCAGCTTAGCCTGGCAGGGGGACAACGAGCAGTACTTC. The chain links TRBV13 to TRBJ2-7; 7 positions match TRBD1. Germline V gene data show CDR1 as PRHDT and CDR2 as FYEKMQ (reference sequence). With 1 base clipped from V and 5 bases from J, the junction kept 8 bases outside the gene matches. There are 15 residues in the CDR3.